This T cell receptor beta chain derives from a study of blood T cell repertoires in COVID-19. Trimming removed 1 base from V and 3 bases from J; junction bases left unmatched: 0. The germline V gene has CDR1 MGHRA and CDR2 YSYEKL. CDR3 length: 14 amino acids. In the original processing: It was from reference gene primer amplification that nucleated cell counts were estimated. Sequencing used immunoSEQ multiplex PCR; TCRdb keeps in-frame clones, though not all of them. V and J calls and clone size come straight from that table; D and trimming were deduced from the DNA. In the table there are 230,000 or so clones, about 80% of which are singletons. Recruits, aged roughly 18 to 89 years, lived in about two dozen US areas. In assigning cohorts, the study relied on participant-reported clinical history. Donors in Cohort 3 counted as recovered after two negative PCRs, clearance, or symptom resolution.

This clonotype was obtained from a man aged 45-65 years who had recovered from COVID-19. The sequenced material came from PBMCs or T cells enriched from blood (not recorded which). The rearrangement joins TRBV4-1 to TRBJ2-1; 7 bases fit TRBD1. CDR3 residues: CASSQGDSYNEQFF. The CDR3, as DNA: TGCGCCAGCAGCCAAGGGGACAGCTACAATGAGCAGTTCTTC.